The clone carrying this TCR beta chain was picked up many times. Its antigen is currently unknown. This entry is derived from a study of T-cell memory formation after mild COVID-19. Across the study: TCR clusters mostly belonged to single donors. Findings of the study overall: CD4+ contracting clones were found mainly in CM and EM, and CD8+ ones in EMRA.

5'RACE primed at constant segments yielded TCR alpha and TCR beta cDNA libraries bearing sample barcodes and UMIs. TCRdb redid the calling of the 5' RACE reads with MiXCR, one entry per CDR3 protein. The table includes approximately 340,000 distinct CDR3 sequences, roughly 13% detected once. This CDR3 is built from 17 residues. The junction had 19 bases not matched to a gene; V was cut back by 7 bases and J by 8 bases. This rearrangement joins TRBV12-3 or TRBV12-4 to TRBJ2-3; 9 positions match TRBD2. This sequence was found in a man younger than 30 who had mild COVID-19 (a few samples of this study predate the infection). Cell type and time point are not known. Sequencing used PBMCs or a T cell subset sorted from them (not recorded which). This CDR3 reads CASTTPTPWTSELTQYF. The DNA for the CDR3 is TGTGCCAGCACCACTCCGACCCCCTGGACTAGCGAGCTTACGCAGTATTTT.